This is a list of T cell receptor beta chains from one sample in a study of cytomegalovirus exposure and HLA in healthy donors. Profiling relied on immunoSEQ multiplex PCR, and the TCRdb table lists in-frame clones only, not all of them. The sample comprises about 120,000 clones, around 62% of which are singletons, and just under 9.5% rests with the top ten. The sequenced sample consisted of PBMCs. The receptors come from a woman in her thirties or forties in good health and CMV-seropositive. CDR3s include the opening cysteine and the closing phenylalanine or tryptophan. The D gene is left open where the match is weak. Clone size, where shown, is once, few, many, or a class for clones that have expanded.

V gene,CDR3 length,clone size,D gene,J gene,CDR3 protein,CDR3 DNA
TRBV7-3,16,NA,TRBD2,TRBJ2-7,CASSWDLAGITYEQYF,TGTGCCAGCAGCTGGGATCTAGCGGGCATTACCTACGAGCAGTACTTC
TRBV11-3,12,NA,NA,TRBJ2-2,CASRGRDGELFF,TGTGCCAGCAGGGGCAGGGACGGGGAGCTGTTTTTT
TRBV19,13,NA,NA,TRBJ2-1,CASGTGSYNEQFF,TGTGCCAGTGGAACGGGGTCCTACAATGAGCAGTTCTTC
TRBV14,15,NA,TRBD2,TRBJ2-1,CASSQRLAGVNEQFF,TGTGCCAGCAGCCAACGACTAGCGGGAGTTAATGAGCAGTTCTTC
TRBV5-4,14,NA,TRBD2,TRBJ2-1,CASSLSYGRNEQFF,TGTGCCAGCAGCTTAAGCTACGGGAGGAATGAGCAGTTCTTC
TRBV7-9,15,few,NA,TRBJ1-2,CASSLVGGGHYGYTF,TGTGCCAGCAGCTTAGTAGGCGGAGGACACTATGGCTACACCTTC
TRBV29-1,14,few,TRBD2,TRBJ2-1,CSVPKTSGVNEQFF,TGCAGCGTCCCCAAGACTAGCGGGGTAAATGAGCAGTTCTTC
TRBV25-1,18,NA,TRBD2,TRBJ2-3,CASSSPPGLAGGTDTQYF,TGTGCCAGCAGTTCGCCTCCGGGACTAGCGGGAGGCACAGATACGCAGTATTTT
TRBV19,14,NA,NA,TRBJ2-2,CASENRVDTGELFF,TGTGCCAGCGAGAACAGGGTGGACACCGGGGAGCTGTTTTTT
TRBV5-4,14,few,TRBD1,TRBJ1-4,CASSRDRVGEKLFF,TGTGCCAGCAGCCGCGACAGGGTCGGGGAAAAACTGTTTTTT
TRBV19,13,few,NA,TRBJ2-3,CASSIGLADTQYF,TGTGCCAGTAGTATTGGCCTAGCAGATACGCAGTATTTT
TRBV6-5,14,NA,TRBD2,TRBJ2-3,CASCLAGPPDTQYF,TGTGCCAGCTGTCTAGCGGGACCCCCAGATACGCAGTATTTT
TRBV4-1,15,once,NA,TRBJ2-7,CASSQSGLSSYEQYF,TGCGCCAGCAGCCAGTCCGGACTGAGCTCCTACGAGCAGTACTTC
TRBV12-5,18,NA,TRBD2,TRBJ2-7,CASGSPGLAGLLGDEQYF,TGTGCTAGTGGTTCACCGGGACTAGCGGGATTGTTGGGGGACGAGCAGTACTTC
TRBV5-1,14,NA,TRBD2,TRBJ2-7,CASSFTSGTSEQYF,TGCGCCAGCAGCTTCACTAGCGGGACAAGCGAGCAGTACTTC
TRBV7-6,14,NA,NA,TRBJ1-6,CASSLVGGNSPLHF,TGTGCCAGCAGCTTAGTAGGGGGAAATTCACCCCTCCACTTT
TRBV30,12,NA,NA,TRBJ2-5,CAWSVLLETQYF,TGTGCCTGGAGTGTACTTTTGGAGACCCAGTACTTC
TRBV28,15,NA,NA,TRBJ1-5,CASSFPDRTDQPQHF,TGTGCCAGCAGTTTCCCAGACAGGACTGATCAGCCCCAGCATTTT
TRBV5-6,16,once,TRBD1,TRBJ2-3,CASSVYRGFITDTQYF,TGTGCCAGCAGCGTTTACAGGGGCTTTATCACAGATACGCAGTATTTT
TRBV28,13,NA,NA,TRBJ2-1,CASGPGSTGEQFF,TGTGCCAGCGGTCCCGGGAGTACCGGGGAGCAGTTCTTC
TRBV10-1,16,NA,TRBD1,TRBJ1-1,CASSHGTGEWNTEAFF,TGCGCCAGCAGCCACGGGACAGGGGAGTGGAACACTGAAGCTTTCTTT
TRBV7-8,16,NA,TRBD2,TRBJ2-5,CASSLGLAGVVETQYF,TGTGCCAGCAGCTTGGGACTAGCGGGAGTCGTGGAGACCCAGTACTTC
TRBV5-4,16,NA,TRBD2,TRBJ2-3,CASSQGLAASTDTQYF,TGTGCCAGCAGCCAGGGCCTAGCGGCAAGCACAGATACGCAGTATTTT
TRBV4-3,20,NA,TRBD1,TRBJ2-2,CASSQDQFSGQGVMTGELFF,TGCGCCAGCAGCCAAGATCAATTTTCGGGACAGGGAGTTATGACCGGGGAGCTGTTTTTT